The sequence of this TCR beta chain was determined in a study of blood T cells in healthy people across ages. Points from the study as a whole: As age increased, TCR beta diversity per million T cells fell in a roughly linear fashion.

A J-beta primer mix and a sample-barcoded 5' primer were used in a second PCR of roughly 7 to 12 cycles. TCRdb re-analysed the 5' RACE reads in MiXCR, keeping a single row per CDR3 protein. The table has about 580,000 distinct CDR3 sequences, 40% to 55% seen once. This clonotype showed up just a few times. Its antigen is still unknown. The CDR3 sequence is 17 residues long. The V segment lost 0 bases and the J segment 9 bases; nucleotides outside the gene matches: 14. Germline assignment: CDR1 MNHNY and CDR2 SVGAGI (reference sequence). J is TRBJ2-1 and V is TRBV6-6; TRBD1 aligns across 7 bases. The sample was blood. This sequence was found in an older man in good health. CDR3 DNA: TGTGCCAGCAGTTACTCGTCAGGGGGACAAGGAATGGGTGAGCAGTTCTTC. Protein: CASSYSSGGQGMGEQFF.